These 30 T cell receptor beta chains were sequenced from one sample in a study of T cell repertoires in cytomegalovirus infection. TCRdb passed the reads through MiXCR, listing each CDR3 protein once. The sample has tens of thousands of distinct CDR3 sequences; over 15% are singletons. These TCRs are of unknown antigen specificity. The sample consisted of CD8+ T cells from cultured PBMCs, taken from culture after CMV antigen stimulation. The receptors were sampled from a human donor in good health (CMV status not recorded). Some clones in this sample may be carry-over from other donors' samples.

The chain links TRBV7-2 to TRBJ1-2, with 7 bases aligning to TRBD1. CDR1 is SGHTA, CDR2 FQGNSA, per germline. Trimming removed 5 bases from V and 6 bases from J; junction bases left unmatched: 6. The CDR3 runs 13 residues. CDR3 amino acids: CASSQGGPDGYTF. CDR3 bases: TGTGCCAGCAGCCAGGGGGGCCCGGATGGCTACACCTTC. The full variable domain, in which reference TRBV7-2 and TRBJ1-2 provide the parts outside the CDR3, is GAGVSQSPSNKVTEKGKDVELRCDPISGHTALYWYRQSLGQGLEFLIYFQGNSAPDKSGLPSDRFSAERTGGSVSTLTIQRTQQEDSAVYLCASSQGGPDGYTFGSGTRLTVV.

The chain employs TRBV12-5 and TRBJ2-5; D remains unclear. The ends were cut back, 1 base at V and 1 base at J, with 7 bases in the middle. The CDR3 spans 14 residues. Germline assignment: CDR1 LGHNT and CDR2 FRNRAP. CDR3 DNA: TGTGCTAGTGGTTTGGGACATATCCAAGAGACCCAGTACTTC. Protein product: CASGLGHIQETQYF.

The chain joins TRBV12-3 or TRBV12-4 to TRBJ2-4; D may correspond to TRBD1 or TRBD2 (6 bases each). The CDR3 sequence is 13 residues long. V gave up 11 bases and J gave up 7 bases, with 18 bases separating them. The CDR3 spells CADGRGQGNIQYF. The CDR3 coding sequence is TGTGCCGACGGGCGGGGCCAGGGGAACATTCAGTACTTC.

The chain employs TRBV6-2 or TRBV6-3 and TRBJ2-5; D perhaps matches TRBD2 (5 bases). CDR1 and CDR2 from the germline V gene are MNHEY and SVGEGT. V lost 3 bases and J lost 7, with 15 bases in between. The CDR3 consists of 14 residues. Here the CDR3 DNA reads TGTGCCAGCAGTTATAATGCGGGCCCTACGACCCAGTACTTC. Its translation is CASSYNAGPTTQYF.

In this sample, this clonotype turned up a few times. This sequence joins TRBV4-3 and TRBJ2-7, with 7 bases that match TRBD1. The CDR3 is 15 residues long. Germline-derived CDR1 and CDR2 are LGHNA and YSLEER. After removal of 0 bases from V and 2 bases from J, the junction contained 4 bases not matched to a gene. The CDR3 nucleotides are TGCGCCAGCAGCCAAGATTTGGGGACAGCCTACGAGCAGTACTTC. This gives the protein CASSQDLGTAYEQYF.

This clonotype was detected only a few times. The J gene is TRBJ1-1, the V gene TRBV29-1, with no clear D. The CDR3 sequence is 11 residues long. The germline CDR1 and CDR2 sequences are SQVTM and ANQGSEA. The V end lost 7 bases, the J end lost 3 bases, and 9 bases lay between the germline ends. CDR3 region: CSAEAHTEAFF. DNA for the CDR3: TGCAGCGCCGAAGCCCACACTGAAGCTTTCTTT.

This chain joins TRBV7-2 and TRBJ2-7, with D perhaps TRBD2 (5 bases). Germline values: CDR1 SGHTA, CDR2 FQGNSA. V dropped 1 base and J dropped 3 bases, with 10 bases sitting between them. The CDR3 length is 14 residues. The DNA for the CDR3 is TGTGCCAGCAGCTTAGGGACTGGAAACTACGAGCAGTACTTC. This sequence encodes CASSLGTGNYEQYF.

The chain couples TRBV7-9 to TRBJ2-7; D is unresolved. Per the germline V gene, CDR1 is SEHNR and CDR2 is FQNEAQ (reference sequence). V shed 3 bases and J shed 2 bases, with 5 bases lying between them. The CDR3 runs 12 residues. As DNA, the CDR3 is TGTGCCAGCAGCTTTCACCCCTACGAGCAGTACTTC. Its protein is CASSFHPYEQYF.

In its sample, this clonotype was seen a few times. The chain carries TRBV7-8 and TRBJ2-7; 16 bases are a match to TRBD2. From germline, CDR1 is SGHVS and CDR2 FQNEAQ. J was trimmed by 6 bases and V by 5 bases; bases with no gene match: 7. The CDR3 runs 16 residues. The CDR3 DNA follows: TGTGCCAGCAGCCCTGGGACTAGCGGGAGGGCGGGCGAGCAGTACTTC. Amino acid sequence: CASSPGTSGRAGEQYF.

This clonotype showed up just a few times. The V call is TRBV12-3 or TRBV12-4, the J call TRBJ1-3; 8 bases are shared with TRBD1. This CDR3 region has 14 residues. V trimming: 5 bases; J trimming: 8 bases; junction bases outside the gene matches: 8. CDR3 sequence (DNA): TGTGCCAGCAGTCCCCGGGACAGGTCGTACACCATATATTTT. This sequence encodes CASSPRDRSYTIYF.

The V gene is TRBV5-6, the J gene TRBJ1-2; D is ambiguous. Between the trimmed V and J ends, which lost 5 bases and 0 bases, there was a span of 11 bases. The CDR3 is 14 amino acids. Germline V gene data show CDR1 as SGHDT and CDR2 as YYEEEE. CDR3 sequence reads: CASSHPTANYGYTF. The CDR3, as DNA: TGTGCCAGCAGTCACCCTACAGCTAACTATGGCTACACCTTC.

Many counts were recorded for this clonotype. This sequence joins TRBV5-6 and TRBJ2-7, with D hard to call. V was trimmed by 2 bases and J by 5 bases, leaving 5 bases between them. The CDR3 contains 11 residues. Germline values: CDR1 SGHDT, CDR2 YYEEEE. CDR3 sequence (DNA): TGTGCCAGCAGCTTCGGAGACGAGCAGTACTTC. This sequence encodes CASSFGDEQYF.

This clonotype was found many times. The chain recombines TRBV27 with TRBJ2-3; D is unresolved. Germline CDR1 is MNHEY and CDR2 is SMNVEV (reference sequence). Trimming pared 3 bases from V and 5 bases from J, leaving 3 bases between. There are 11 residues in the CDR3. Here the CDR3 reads CASSFRDTQYF. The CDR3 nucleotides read TGTGCCAGCAGTTTCAGAGATACGCAGTATTTT.

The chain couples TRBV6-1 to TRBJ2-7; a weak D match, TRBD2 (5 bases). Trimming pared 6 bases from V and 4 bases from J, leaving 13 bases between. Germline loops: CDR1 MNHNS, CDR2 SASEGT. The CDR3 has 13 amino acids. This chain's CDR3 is CASSQGLLYEQYF. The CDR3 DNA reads TGTGCCAGCAGCCAAGGACTTCTTTACGAGCAGTACTTC.

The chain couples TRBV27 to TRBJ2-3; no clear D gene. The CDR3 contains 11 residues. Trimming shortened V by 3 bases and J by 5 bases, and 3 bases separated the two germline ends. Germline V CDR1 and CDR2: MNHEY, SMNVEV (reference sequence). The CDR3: CASSFLDTQYF. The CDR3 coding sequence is TGTGCCAGCAGTTTTTTAGATACGCAGTATTTT.

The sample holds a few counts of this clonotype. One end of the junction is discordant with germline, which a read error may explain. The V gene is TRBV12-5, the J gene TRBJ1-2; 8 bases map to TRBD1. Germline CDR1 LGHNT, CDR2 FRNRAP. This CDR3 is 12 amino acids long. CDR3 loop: CATGGRGYGYIF. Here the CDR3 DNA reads TGTGCTACAGGGGGCAGGGGCTATGGCTACATCTTC.

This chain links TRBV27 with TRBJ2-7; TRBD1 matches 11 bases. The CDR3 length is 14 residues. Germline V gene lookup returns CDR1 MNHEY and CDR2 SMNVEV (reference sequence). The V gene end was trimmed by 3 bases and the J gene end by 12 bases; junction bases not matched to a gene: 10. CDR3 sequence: CASSFTGTGGNWYF. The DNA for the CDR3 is TGTGCCAGCAGTTTTACCGGGACAGGGGGTAATTGGTACTTC.

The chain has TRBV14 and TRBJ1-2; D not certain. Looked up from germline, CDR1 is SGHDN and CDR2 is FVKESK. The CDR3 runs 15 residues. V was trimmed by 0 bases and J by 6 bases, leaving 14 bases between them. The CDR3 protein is CASSQEYVALDGYTF. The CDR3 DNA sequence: TGTGCCAGCAGCCAAGAGTACGTCGCGCTAGATGGCTACACCTTC.

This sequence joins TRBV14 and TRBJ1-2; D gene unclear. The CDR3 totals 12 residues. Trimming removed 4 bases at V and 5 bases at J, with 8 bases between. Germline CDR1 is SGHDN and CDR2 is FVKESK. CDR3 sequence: CASSPYGYGYTF. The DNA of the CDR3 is TGTGCCAGCAGCCCGTACGGGTATGGCTACACCTTC.

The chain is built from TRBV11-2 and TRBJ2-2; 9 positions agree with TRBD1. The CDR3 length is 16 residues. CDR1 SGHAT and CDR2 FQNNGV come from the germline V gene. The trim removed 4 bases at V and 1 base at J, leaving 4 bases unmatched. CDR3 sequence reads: CASSSGTGWNTGELFF. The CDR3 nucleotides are TGTGCCAGCAGCTCCGGGACAGGGTGGAACACCGGGGAGCTGTTTTTT.

DNA of the CDR3: TGTGCCAGCAGCTCCTCCGGGACAGCCTACTATGGCTACACCTTC. Amino acid sequence: CASSSSGTAYYGYTF. The chain couples TRBV6-2 or TRBV6-3 to TRBJ1-2; 7 bases match TRBD1. Germline assignment: CDR1 MNHEY and CDR2 SVGEGT. V lost 6 bases to trimming and J lost 3 bases; unmatched junction nucleotides: 10. This CDR3 is 15 amino acids long.

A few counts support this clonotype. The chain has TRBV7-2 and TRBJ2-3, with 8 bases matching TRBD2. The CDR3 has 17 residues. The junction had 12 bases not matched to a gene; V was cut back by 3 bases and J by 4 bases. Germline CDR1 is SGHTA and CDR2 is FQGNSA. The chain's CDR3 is CASSFPSSGSSADTQYF. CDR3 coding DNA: TGTGCCAGCAGCTTCCCCTCTAGCGGGTCGTCGGCAGATACGCAGTATTTT.

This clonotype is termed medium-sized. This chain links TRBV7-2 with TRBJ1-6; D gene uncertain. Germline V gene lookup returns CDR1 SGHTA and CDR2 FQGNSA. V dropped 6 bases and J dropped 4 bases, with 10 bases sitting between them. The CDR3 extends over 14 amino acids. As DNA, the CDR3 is TGTGCCAGCAGTCCGGGCCTTTATAATTCACCCCTCCACTTT. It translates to CASSPGLYNSPLHF.

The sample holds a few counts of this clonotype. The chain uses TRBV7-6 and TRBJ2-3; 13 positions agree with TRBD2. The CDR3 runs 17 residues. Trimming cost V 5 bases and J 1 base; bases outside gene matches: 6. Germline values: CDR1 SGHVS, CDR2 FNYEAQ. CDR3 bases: TGTGCCAGCAGCGGACTAGCGGGGGCCACGCGCACAGATACGCAGTATTTT. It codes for CASSGLAGATRTDTQYF.

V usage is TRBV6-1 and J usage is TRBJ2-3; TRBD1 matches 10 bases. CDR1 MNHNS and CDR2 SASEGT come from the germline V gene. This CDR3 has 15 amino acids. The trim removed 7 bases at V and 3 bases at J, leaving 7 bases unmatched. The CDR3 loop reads CASTQTGGATDTQYF. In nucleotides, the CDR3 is TGTGCCAGCACCCAGACAGGGGGCGCGACAGATACGCAGTATTTT.

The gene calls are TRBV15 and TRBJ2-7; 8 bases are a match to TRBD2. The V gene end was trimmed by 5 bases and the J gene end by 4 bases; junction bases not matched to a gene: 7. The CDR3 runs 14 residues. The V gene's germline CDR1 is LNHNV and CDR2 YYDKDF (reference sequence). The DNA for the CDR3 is TGTGCCACCAGCCCCCGGGGGGGGCGATACGAGCAGTACTTC. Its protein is CATSPRGGRYEQYF.

The CDR3 DNA sequence: TGTGCCAGCAGCTTATACAGGGGGGTCGAGGAGACCCAGTACTTC. This gives the protein CASSLYRGVEETQYF. The J gene is TRBJ2-5, the V gene TRBV7-8, with TRBD1 matching 8 bases. The CDR3 totals 15 residues. V was clipped by 2 bases and J by 5 bases; unmatched bases: 7. Germline lookup yields CDR1 SGHVS and CDR2 FQNEAQ.

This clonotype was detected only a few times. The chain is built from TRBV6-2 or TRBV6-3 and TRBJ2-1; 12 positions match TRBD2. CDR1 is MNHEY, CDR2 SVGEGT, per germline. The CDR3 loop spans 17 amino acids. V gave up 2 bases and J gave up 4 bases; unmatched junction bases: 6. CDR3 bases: TGTGCCAGCAGTTACAGGACTAGCGGGAATCTATACAATGAGCAGTTCTTC. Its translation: CASSYRTSGNLYNEQFF.

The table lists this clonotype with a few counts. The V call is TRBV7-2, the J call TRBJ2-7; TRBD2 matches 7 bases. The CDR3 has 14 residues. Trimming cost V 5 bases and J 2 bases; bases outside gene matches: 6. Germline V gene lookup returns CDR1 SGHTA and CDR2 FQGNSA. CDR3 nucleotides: TGTGCCAGCAGCCGAGCGGGATCAGCCTACGAGCAGTACTTC. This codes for CASSRAGSAYEQYF.

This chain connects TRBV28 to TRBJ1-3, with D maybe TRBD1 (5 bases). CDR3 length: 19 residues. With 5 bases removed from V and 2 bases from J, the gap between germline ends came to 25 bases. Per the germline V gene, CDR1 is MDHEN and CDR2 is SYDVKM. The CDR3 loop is CASSLSSGGGTFAGNTIYF. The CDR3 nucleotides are TGTGCCAGCAGTCTATCCTCCGGGGGGGGTACGTTTGCTGGAAACACCATATATTTT.